Listed below are T cell receptor beta chains from one sample, sequenced in a study of technical replicates of blood from four donors. The data were produced by immunoSEQ multiplex PCR, yet TCRdb's version contains in-frame clones alone and is incomplete. Counted here are under 85,000 clones, 90% to 95% occurring once; the ten biggest clones make up 0.41%. The sample consisted of T cells isolated from PBMCs. All receptors derive from a human donor in good health. Each CDR3 is given with its conserved first and last residue. D genes are given only for firm matches.

CASSVGGGAVEAFF	-	TRBJ1-1	TRBV9
CASSKQGIGEAFF	-	TRBJ1-1	TRBV5-6
CASSQPGTGGRGYTF	TRBD1	TRBJ1-2	TRBV14
CASSLSGGLNQPQHF	-	TRBJ1-5	TRBV5-1
CASSYRAGGQPQHF	TRBD1	TRBJ1-5	TRBV6-5
CATSAATGLFETQYF	-	TRBJ2-5	TRBV15
CASSQVSGRADTQYF	TRBD2	TRBJ2-3	TRBV4-3
CASSQRTANTGELFF	-	TRBJ2-2	TRBV4-2
CASSPRGEGLDTQYF	TRBD2	TRBJ2-3	TRBV7-3
CASSFHERATDTQYF	-	TRBJ2-3	TRBV28
CASSLFRGQATDTQYF	-	TRBJ2-3	TRBV5-4
CASSQDRGFYEQYF	TRBD1	TRBJ2-7	TRBV4-2
CASSSLTGSYEQYF	TRBD1	TRBJ2-7	TRBV13
CASSRTYYEQYF	-	TRBJ2-7	TRBV28
CASGDSMNTEAFF	TRBD1	TRBJ1-1	TRBV2
CASSLTSGSYNEQFF	TRBD2	TRBJ2-1	TRBV5-1
CASSIGTQGAGETQYF	TRBD1	TRBJ2-5	TRBV19
CASSSQGFSGANVLTF	-	TRBJ2-6	TRBV6-5